The entry that follows covers one T cell receptor beta chain sequence. Only in-frame clones appear in the TCRdb table, and some are missing; sequencing was by immunoSEQ multiplex PCR. The sample holds around 170,000 clones; about 87% are singletons and the top ten take over 9%. The CDR3 is 13 residues long. Trimming cost V 2 bases and J 11 bases, with 15 bases left between them. From germline, CDR1 is MNHNS and CDR2 SASEGT. The data stem from a study of radiation and T cells in renal cell carcinoma. The sample's time point: blood 4 weeks post-SBRT, at nephrectomy. The treatment is: 15 Gy SBRT to primary tumor, nephrectomy 4 weeks later. Nephrectomy followed 15 Gy stereotactic body radiation by 4 weeks.

The sequence came from a woman aged 45 to 65 with renal cell carcinoma. The chain has TRBV6-1 and TRBJ1-1; D is unresolved. The material sequenced was blood, taken from a patient whose treatment included radiotherapy and nephrectomy. CDR3 nucleotide sequence: TGTGCCAGCAGTGAAAAACCCCCCGAGAGGGCTTTCTTT. This sequence encodes CASSEKPPERAFF.